This T cell receptor (beta chain) was captured in a study of blood T cells in healthy people across ages. Then a second PCR, running about 7 to 11 cycles, was carried out with a sample-barcoded 5' primer and a J-beta primer mix. Using its own MiXCR run on the 5' RACE reads, TCRdb lists one record per CDR3 protein. The top ten hold roughly 22% of the sample, which has hundreds of thousands of distinct CDR3 sequences, 58% seen once. V was cut by 0 bases and J by 8 bases, with 23 bases left in between. CDR1 is MNHNY, CDR2 SVGAGI, per germline (reference sequence). The CDR3 length is 17 residues. This clonotype was seen a single time. The authors drew around 9.3 milliliters of peripheral blood from each donor.

The source material was blood. This sequence was found in a man younger than 45 in good health. The chain joins TRBV6-6 to TRBJ2-7; no reliable D call. CDR3 sequence: CASSYSTTDRALHKQYF. The CDR3, as DNA: TGTGCCAGCAGTTACTCGACGACCGACCGGGCCTTGCACAAGCAGTACTTC.